This T cell receptor beta chain is drawn from a study of T cell responses to AZD1222 COVID-19 vaccine. Findings and limits, study-wide: Only six or seven AZD1222 recipients were seropositive at baseline. Scientists sampled the repertoires only once the peak T cell response had passed. In a largely white British group with more females than males, clonal diversity was possibly underestimated. Of spike-specific TCRs, nearly half reportedly target regions left unmutated in variants.

The V gene lost 5 bases and the J gene lost 5 bases, with 10 bases spanning the gap. The CDR3 has 12 residues. As for this clone: What it binds is unknown.

The repertoire was sequenced with immunoSEQ multiplex PCR; TCRdb's copy has only in-frame clones and lacks some. This sample has about 120,000 clones; 75% to 95% occur once, and the top ten carry 4% to 5%. The chain combines TRBV12-3 or TRBV12-4 with TRBJ2-7; the D gene is possibly TRBD2 (6 bases). The sequencing here drew on peripheral blood, taken 28 days after the second dose of the MenACWY control vaccine. This TCR came from an adult who received the MenACWY meningococcal vaccine as a control. The CDR3 reads CASSPTSNEQYF. Written as DNA, the CDR3 is TGTGCCAGCAGTCCCACTAGCAACGAGCAGTACTTC.